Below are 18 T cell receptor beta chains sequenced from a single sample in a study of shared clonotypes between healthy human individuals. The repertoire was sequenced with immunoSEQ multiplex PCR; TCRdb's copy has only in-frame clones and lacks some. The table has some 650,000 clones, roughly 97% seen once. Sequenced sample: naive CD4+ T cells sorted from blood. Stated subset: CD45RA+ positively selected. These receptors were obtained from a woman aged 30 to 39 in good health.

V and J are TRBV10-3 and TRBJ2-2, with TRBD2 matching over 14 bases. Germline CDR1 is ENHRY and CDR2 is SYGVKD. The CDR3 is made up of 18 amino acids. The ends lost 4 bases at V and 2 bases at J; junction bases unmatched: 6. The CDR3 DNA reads TGTGCCATCAGTGGTAGGGGGACTAGCGGGAGAAACACCGGGGAGCTGTTTTTT. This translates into CAISGRGTSGRNTGELFF.

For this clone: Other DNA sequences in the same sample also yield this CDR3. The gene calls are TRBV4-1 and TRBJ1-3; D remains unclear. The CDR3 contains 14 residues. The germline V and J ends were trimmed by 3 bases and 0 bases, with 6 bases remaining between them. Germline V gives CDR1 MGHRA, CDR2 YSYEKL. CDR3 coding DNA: TGCGCCAGCAGCCAGGCAGTCTCTGGAAACACCATATATTTT. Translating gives CASSQAVSGNTIYF.

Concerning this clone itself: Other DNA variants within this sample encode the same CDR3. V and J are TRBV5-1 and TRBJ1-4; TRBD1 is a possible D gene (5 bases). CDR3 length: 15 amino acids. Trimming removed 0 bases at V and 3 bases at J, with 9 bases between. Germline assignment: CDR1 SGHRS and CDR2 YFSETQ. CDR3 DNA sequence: TGCGCCAGCAGCTTGGGGCAGGGTTCTAATGAAAAACTGTTTTTT. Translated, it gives CASSLGQGSNEKLFF.

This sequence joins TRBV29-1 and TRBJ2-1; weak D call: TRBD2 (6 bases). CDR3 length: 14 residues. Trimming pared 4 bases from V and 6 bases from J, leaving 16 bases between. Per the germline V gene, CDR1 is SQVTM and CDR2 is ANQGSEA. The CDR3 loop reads CSVAPRLVPNEQFF. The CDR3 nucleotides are TGCAGCGTTGCTCCTAGACTAGTGCCCAATGAGCAGTTCTTC.

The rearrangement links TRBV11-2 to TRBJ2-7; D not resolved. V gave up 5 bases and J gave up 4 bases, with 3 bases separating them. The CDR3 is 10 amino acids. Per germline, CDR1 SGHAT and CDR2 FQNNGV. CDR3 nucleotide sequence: TGTGCCAGCAGCCTTTACGAGCAGTACTTC. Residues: CASSLYEQYF.

CDR3 sequence reads: CANRGEDTGELFF. CDR3 coding DNA: TGTGCCAACAGAGGGGAGGACACCGGGGAGCTGTTTTTT. V usage is TRBV2 and J usage is TRBJ2-2; possibly TRBD2 for D (6 bases). CDR3 length equals 13 residues. The V gene lost 10 bases and the J gene lost 3 bases, with 12 bases spanning the gap. Germline CDR1 SNHLY, CDR2 FYNNEI. The entire variable domain, with the rest obtained from reference TRBV2 and TRBJ2-2, is as follows: EPEVTQTPSHQVTQMGQEVILRCVPISNHLYFYWYRQILGQKVEFLVSFYNNEISEKSEIFDDQFSVERPDGSNFTLKIRSTKLEDSAMYFCANRGEDTGELFFGEGSRLTVL.

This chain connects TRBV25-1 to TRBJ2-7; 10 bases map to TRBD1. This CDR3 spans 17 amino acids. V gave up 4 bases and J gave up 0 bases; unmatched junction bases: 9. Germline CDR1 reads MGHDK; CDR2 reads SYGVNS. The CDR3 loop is CASSASAGQGSSYEQYF. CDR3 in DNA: TGTGCCAGCAGTGCCTCCGCGGGACAGGGGTCCTCCTACGAGCAGTACTTC.

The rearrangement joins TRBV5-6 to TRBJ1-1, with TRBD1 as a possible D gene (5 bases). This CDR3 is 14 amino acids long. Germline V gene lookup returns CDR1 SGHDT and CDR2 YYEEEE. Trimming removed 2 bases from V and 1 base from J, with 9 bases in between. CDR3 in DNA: TGTGCCAGCAGCTTCGTCGACAGGAACACTGAAGCTTTCTTT. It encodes CASSFVDRNTEAFF.

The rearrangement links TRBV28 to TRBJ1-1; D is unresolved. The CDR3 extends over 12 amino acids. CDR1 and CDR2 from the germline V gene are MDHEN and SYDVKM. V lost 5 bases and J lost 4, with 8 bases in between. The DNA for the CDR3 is TGTGCCAGCAGTACCCTGGGCACTGAAGCTTTCTTT. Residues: CASSTLGTEAFF.

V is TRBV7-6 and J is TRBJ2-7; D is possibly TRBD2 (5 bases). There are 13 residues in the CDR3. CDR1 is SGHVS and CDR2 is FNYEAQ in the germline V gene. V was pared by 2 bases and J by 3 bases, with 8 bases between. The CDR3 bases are TGTGCCAGCAGCTTAAACGAGGGCTACGAGCAGTACTTC. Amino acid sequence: CASSLNEGYEQYF.

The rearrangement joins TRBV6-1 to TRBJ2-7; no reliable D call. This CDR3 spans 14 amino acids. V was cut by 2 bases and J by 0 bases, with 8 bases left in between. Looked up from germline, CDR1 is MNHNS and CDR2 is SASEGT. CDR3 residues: CASSEQAGSYEQYF. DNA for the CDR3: TGTGCCAGCAGTGAACAGGCAGGCTCCTACGAGCAGTACTTC.

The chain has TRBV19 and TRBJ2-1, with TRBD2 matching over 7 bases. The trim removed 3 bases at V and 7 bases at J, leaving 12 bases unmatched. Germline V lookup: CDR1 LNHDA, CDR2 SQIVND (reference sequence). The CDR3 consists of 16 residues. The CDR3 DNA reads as TGTGCCAGTAGTATCTCGCGGGAGAAGGGTTCGAATGAGCAGTTCTTC. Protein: CASSISREKGSNEQFF. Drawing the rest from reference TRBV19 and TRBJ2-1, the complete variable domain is DGGITQSPKYLFRKEGQNVTLSCEQNLNHDAMYWYRQDPGQGLRLIYYSQIVNDFQKGDIAEGYSVSREKKESFPLTVTSAQKNPTAFYLCASSISREKGSNEQFFGPGTRLTVL.

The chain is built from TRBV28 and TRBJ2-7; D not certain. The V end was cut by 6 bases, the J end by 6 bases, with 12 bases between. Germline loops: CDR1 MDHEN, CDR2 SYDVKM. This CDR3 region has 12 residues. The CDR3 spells CASRRVPGEQYF. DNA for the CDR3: TGTGCCAGCAGACGGGTCCCAGGCGAGCAGTACTTC.

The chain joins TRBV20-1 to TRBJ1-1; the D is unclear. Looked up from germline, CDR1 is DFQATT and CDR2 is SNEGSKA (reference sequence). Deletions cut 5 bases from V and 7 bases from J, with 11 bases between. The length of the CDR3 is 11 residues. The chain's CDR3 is CSAPDSGEAFF. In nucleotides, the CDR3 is TGCAGTGCTCCGGACTCAGGTGAAGCTTTCTTT.

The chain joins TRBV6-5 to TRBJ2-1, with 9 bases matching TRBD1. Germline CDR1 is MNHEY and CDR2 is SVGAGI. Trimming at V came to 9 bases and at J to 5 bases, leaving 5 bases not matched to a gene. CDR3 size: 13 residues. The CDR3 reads CASKQGADNEQFF. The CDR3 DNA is TGTGCCAGTAAACAGGGGGCAGACAATGAGCAGTTCTTC.

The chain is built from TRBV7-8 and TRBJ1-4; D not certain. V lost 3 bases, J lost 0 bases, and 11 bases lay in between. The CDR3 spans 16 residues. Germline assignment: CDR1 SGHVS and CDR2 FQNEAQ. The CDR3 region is CASSLEGVPTNEKLFF. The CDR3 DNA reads TGTGCCAGCAGCTTGGAGGGCGTTCCAACTAATGAAAAACTGTTTTTT. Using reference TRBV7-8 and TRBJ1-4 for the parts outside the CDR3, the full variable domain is GAGVSQSPRYKVAKRGQDVALRCDPISGHVSLFWYQQALGQGPEFLTYFQNEAQLDKSGLPSDRFFAERPEGSVSTLKIQRTQQEDSAVYLCASSLEGVPTNEKLFFGSGTQLSVL.

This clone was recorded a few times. CDR3 DNA sequence: TGTGCCAGCAGTTACTCCTCTATGGCCCAGCCCCAGCATTTT. Protein product: CASSYSSMAQPQHF. The rearrangement links TRBV6-5 to TRBJ1-5; no firm D call. V lost 0 bases to trimming and J lost 7 bases, with 10 bases between them. Germline-derived CDR1 and CDR2 are MNHEY and SVGAGI. CDR3 size: 14 residues.

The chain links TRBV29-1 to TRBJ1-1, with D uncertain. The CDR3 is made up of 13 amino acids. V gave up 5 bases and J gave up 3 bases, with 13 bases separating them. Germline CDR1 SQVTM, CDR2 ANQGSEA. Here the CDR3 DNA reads TGCAGCGTTCAAATGACCGGGGACACTGAAGCTTTCTTT. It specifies CSVQMTGDTEAFF.